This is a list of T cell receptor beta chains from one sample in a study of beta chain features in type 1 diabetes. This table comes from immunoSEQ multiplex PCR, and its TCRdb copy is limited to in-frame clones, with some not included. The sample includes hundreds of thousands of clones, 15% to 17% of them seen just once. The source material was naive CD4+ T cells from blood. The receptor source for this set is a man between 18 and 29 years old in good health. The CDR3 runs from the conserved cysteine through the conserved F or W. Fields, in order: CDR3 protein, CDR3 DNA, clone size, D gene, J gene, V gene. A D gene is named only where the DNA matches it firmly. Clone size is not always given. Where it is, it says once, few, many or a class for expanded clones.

CDR3: CASSYRENQPQHF
DNA: TGTGCCAGCAGTTACAGGGAAAATCAGCCCCAGCATTTT
size: few
D: .
J: TRBJ1-5
V: TRBV6-5

CDR3: CASSHARPGGNTEAFF
DNA: TGTGCCAGCAGCCACGCTCGGCCAGGCGGGAACACTGAAGCTTTCTTT
size: few
D: .
J: TRBJ1-1
V: TRBV13

CDR3: CASRLTVSYEQYF
DNA: TGTGCCAGCAGATTGACAGTCTCCTACGAGCAGTACTTC
size: few
D: .
J: TRBJ2-7
V: TRBV7-2

CDR3: CASSFSGNTIYF
DNA: TGCGCCAGCAGCTTCTCTGGAAACACCATATATTTT
size: few
D: .
J: TRBJ1-3
V: TRBV5-1

CDR3: CASSLGLAGGSFAYEQYF
DNA: TGTGCCAGCAGCCTAGGACTAGCGGGAGGATCCTTCGCGTACGAGCAGTACTTC
size: few
D: TRBD2
J: TRBJ2-7
V: TRBV7-9

CDR3: CASNPGTSPYEQYF
DNA: TGTGCCAGCAACCCCGGGACATCACCCTACGAGCAGTACTTC
size: .
D: .
J: TRBJ2-7
V: TRBV5-4

CDR3: CASSPGTGKNSPLHF
DNA: TGTGCCAGCAGCCCCGGGACAGGGAAAAATTCACCCCTCCACTTT
size: .
D: TRBD1
J: TRBJ1-6
V: TRBV9

CDR3: CASSNTLREQYF
DNA: TGTGCCAGCAGTAACACCCTGCGGGAGCAGTACTTC
size: few
D: .
J: TRBJ2-7
V: TRBV7-3

CDR3: CASSRTVNTEAFF
DNA: TGTGCCAGCAGTCGGACGGTCAACACTGAAGCTTTCTTT
size: few
D: .
J: TRBJ1-1
V: TRBV6-5

CDR3: CASSQVAGGVTDTQYF
DNA: TGCGCCAGCAGCCAGGTAGCGGGAGGTGTTACAGATACGCAGTATTTT
size: few
D: TRBD2
J: TRBJ2-3
V: TRBV4-3

CDR3: CASSSYRGGDQPQHF
DNA: TGTGCCAGCAGTTCCTACAGGGGAGGGGATCAGCCCCAGCATTTT
size: few
D: TRBD1
J: TRBJ1-5
V: TRBV27

CDR3: CASSSPGGGRTYEQYF
DNA: TGTGCCAGCAGTTCCCCCGGTGGGGGCAGGACCTACGAGCAGTACTTC
size: once
D: .
J: TRBJ2-7
V: TRBV6-6

CDR3: CAFGGSAYEQYF
DNA: TGTGCGTTCGGGGGGTCCGCCTACGAGCAGTACTTC
size: few
D: TRBD2
J: TRBJ2-7
V: TRBV10-3

CDR3: CAWSALGSNTDTQYF
DNA: TGTGCCTGGAGCGCCTTGGGGTCTAACACAGATACGCAGTATTTT
size: .
D: .
J: TRBJ2-3
V: TRBV30

CDR3: CASTTLDREAQPQHF
DNA: TGTGCCAGCACCACTTTGGACAGGGAGGCCCAGCCCCAGCATTTT
size: few
D: TRBD1
J: TRBJ1-5
V: TRBV28

CDR3: CASSQDRAVVGTQYF
DNA: TGCGCCAGCAGCCAAGATAGGGCTGTCGTAGGGACCCAGTACTTC
size: few
D: .
J: TRBJ2-5
V: TRBV4-1

CDR3: CAIRETDSGNTIYF
DNA: TGTGCCATCAGGGAGACGGATTCTGGAAACACCATATATTTT
size: .
D: .
J: TRBJ1-3
V: TRBV10-3

CDR3: CASRRTENSPLHF
DNA: TGTGCCAGCCGTCGGACGGAGAATTCACCCCTCCACTTT
size: .
D: .
J: TRBJ1-6
V: TRBV2

CDR3: CASSGYDRGREKLFF
DNA: TGTGCCAGCTCAGGTTACGACAGGGGGCGAGAAAAACTGTTTTTT
size: .
D: TRBD1
J: TRBJ1-4
V: TRBV18

CDR3: CASRRGGSYEQYF
DNA: TGCGCCAGCAGAAGGGGGGGCTCCTACGAGCAGTACTTC
size: few
D: .
J: TRBJ2-7
V: TRBV5-1

CDR3: CASSQVWGNTEAFF
DNA: TGTGCCAGCAGCCAAGTATGGGGAAACACTGAAGCTTTCTTT
size: .
D: .
J: TRBJ1-1
V: TRBV14

CDR3: CASSDASRGTQYF
DNA: TGTGCCAGCAGTGACGCGAGCCGGGGGACCCAGTACTTC
size: .
D: .
J: TRBJ2-5
V: TRBV6-1

CDR3: CASSVKSGTSQGVTQYF
DNA: TGTGCCAGCAGCGTAAAGAGCGGGACATCCCAAGGGGTGACCCAGTACTTC
size: .
D: .
J: TRBJ2-5
V: TRBV9